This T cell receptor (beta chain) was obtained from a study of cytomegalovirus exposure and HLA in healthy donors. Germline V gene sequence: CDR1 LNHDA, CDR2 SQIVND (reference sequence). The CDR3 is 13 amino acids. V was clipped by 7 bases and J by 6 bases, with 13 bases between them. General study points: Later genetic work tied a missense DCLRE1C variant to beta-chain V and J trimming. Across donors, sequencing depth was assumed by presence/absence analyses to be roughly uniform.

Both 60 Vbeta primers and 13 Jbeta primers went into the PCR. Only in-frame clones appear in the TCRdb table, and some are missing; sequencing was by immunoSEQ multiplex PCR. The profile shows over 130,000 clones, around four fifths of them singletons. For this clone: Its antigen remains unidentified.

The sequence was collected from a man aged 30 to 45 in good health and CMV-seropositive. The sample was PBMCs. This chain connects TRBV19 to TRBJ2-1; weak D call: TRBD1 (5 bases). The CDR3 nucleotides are TGTGCCAGTATCGGCCAGGGCCGCAATGAGCAGTTCTTC. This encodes CASIGQGRNEQFF.